The 30 T cell receptor beta chains reported below all come from one sample, sequenced in a study of human T cells and chemical hapten exposure. A single record per CDR3 protein comes from TCRdb applying MiXCR to the RACE reads. The repertoire includes 300,000 to 450,000 distinct CDR3 sequences, more than 4.5% of them detected once, and approximately 2.8% sits in the top ten. This sample's time point: pre-sensitization, week 0. Sample treatment: therapeutic diphenylcyclopropenone sensitization with weekly scalp DPC. Source: whole blood, taken in connection with sensitization to the hapten diphenylcyclopropenone (DPC). These receptors came from a woman between 45 and 65 years old with alopecia areata. Some clones in this sample may be carry-over from other donors' samples.

This clonotype was recorded at least ten times. V is TRBV12-3 or TRBV12-4 and J is TRBJ1-1; D is unresolved. Trimming took 2 bases from V and 1 from J, leaving 5 bases between them. This CDR3 comprises 13 residues. The CDR3 is CASSLSKNTEAFF. CDR3 DNA: TGTGCCAGCAGTTTATCGAAGAACACTGAAGCTTTCTTT.

This clonotype came up many times. The V and J genes are TRBV27 and TRBJ2-3; TRBD1 is a possible D gene (6 bases). The germline V gene has CDR1 MNHEY and CDR2 SMNVEV (reference sequence). This CDR3 has 13 amino acids. V was clipped by 6 bases and J by 6 bases, with 13 bases between them. The CDR3 DNA reads as TGTGCCAGCAGCTTTGGGGGCAAGGATACGCAGTATTTT. Its translation: CASSFGGKDTQYF.

This clonotype was observed at least ten times. The chain joins TRBV30 to TRBJ1-1, with D possibly being TRBD1 (6 bases). CDR1 GTSNPN and CDR2 SVGIG come from the germline V gene (reference sequence). The germline V and J ends were trimmed by 4 bases and 3 bases, with 12 bases remaining between them. The CDR3 covers 13 residues. This CDR3 reads CAWTSRGYTEAFF. CDR3 bases: TGTGCCTGGACTTCAAGGGGGTACACTGAAGCTTTCTTT.

The genes are TRBV20-1 and TRBJ1-5; tentative D call: TRBD1 (5 bases). Trimming stripped 3 bases from V and 4 bases from J, with 10 bases between. The CDR3 has 13 residues. Germline CDR1 DFQATT, CDR2 SNEGSKA (reference sequence). CDR3 sequence reads: CSARVGANQPQHF. The CDR3 bases are TGCAGTGCTAGGGTAGGGGCAAATCAGCCCCAGCATTTT.

This chain links TRBV3-1 with TRBJ2-3, with TRBD2 identical over 11 bases. The CDR3 has 15 residues. CDR1 LGHDT and CDR2 YNNKEL come from the germline V gene (reference sequence). V dropped 4 bases and J dropped 4; count of bases not matched to a gene: 4. CDR3 bases: TGTGCCAGCAGCCCAACGGGACTAGCGGCAGATACGCAGTATTTT. Protein sequence: CASSPTGLAADTQYF.

In its sample, this clonotype was seen a few times. The CDR3: CSVLLTGNYGYTF. The CDR3 DNA is TGCAGCGTTTTACTAACAGGGAACTATGGCTACACCTTC. V gene TRBV29-1 combines with J gene TRBJ1-2, with a weak D call TRBD1 (6 bases). This CDR3 is 13 amino acids long. Trimming left V 5 bases short and J 2 bases short, with 12 bases between. From germline, CDR1 is SQVTM and CDR2 ANQGSEA.

This clonotype came up many times. V usage is TRBV10-3 and J usage is TRBJ2-5; possible D gene TRBD2, 6 bases. CDR3 size: 14 residues. Trimming stripped 6 bases from V and 2 bases from J, with 13 bases between. CDR1 is ENHRY, CDR2 SYGVKD, per germline. CDR3 residues: CAISPSGGQETQYF. The CDR3 nucleotides are TGTGCCATCAGCCCTTCTGGGGGGCAAGAGACCCAGTACTTC.

The gene calls are TRBV11-2 and TRBJ2-4; TRBD2 matches at 8 bases. Trimming cost V 6 bases and J 12 bases; bases outside gene matches: 19. Germline-derived CDR1 and CDR2 are SGHAT and FQNNGV. The CDR3 length is 16 residues. The CDR3 DNA reads TGTGCCAGCAGTCCCAATTCCGGGACCCCGGGAGGGGGTCAGTACTTC. Protein: CASSPNSGTPGGGQYF.

This clonotype was seen repeatedly, ten times or more. This rearrangement joins TRBV28 to TRBJ2-3; D is ambiguous. The CDR3 extends over 12 amino acids. V was cut by 2 bases and J by 4 bases, with 4 bases left in between. Germline V gene data show CDR1 as MDHEN and CDR2 as SYDVKM. The DNA of the CDR3 is TGTGCCAGCAGTTTACGATCAGATACGCAGTATTTT. It is translated as CASSLRSDTQYF.

The chain employs TRBV4-2 and TRBJ2-3; 8 bases fit TRBD2. The CDR3 runs to 14 residues. The junction had 5 bases not matched to a gene; V was cut back by 7 bases and J by 2 bases. CDR1 and CDR2 from the germline V gene are LGHNA and YNFKEQ. The CDR3 DNA sequence: TGTGCCAGCAAGGCAGCGGGGGACACAGATACGCAGTATTTT. Amino acid sequence: CASKAAGDTDTQYF.

The chain links TRBV4-1 to TRBJ1-1, with 8 positions matching TRBD1. V lost 1 base to trimming and J lost 6 bases; unmatched junction nucleotides: 7. This CDR3 comprises 15 residues. CDR1 is MGHRA and CDR2 is YSYEKL in the germline V gene. CDR3 DNA sequence: TGCGCCAGCAGCCAAGTGGGGGACAGGAGCCCTGAAGCTTTCTTT. This sequence encodes CASSQVGDRSPEAFF.

This clonotype was seen a few times. This chain joins TRBV6-5 and TRBJ2-1; possibly TRBD2 for D (5 bases). Per the germline V gene, CDR1 is MNHEY and CDR2 is SVGAGI. V shed 2 bases and J shed 6 bases, with 8 bases lying between them. CDR3 length: 13 amino acids. The CDR3 protein is CASSYGGGNEQFF. DNA of the CDR3: TGTGCCAGCAGTTACGGAGGTGGCAATGAGCAGTTCTTC.

This clonotype has a count of ten or more. The chain is built from TRBV12-3 or TRBV12-4 and TRBJ1-1; the D gene is possibly TRBD1 (5 bases). Trimming stripped 6 bases from V and 8 bases from J, with 10 bases between. The CDR3 is made up of 11 amino acids. The chain's CDR3 is CASSLTVEAFF. Here the CDR3 DNA reads TGTGCCAGCAGCCTGACAGTGGAAGCTTTCTTT.

There are many counts of this clonotype. This CDR3 reads CASSYLAGGSYLGEQYF. Written as DNA, the CDR3 is TGTGCCAGCAGTTACCTAGCGGGAGGGTCCTACCTGGGCGAGCAGTACTTC. This sequence joins TRBV27 and TRBJ2-7; 12 nucleotides agree with TRBD2. The germline gives CDR1 MNHEY, CDR2 SMNVEV (reference sequence). V trimming: 4 bases; J trimming: 6 bases; junction bases outside the gene matches: 13. This CDR3 region has 17 residues.

Ten or more counts support this clonotype. The chain has TRBV6-2 or TRBV6-3 and TRBJ2-7; weak D call: TRBD2 (5 bases). This CDR3 spans 13 amino acids. V lost 2 bases, J lost 6 bases, and 11 bases lay in between. The germline CDR1 and CDR2 sequences are MNHEY and SVGEGT. The CDR3 spells CASSYREGGEQYF. For the CDR3, the DNA is TGTGCCAGCAGTTACCGAGAAGGAGGCGAGCAGTACTTC.

The table lists this clonotype with a few counts. The V call is TRBV18, the J call TRBJ1-1; D is possibly TRBD1 (5 bases). V was clipped by 3 bases and J by 4 bases, with 12 bases between them. The V gene's germline CDR1 is KGHSH and CDR2 LQKENI. CDR3 size: 14 residues. CDR3 sequence: CASSPTTGGTEAFF. CDR3 nucleotide sequence: TGTGCCAGCTCACCGACGACGGGGGGCACTGAAGCTTTCTTT. Together with reference TRBV18 and TRBJ1-1, the CDR3 gives the full variable domain: NAGVMQNPRHLVRRRGQEARLRCSPMKGHSHVYWYRQLPEEGLKFMVYLQKENIIDESGMPKERFSAEFPKEGPSILRIQQVVRGDSAAYFCASSPTTGGTEAFFGQGTRLTVV.

The chain combines TRBV12-3 or TRBV12-4 with TRBJ1-1; D is possibly TRBD1 (5 bases). The CDR3 has 13 amino acids. V lost 7 bases, J lost 10 bases, and 19 bases lay in between. The CDR3 DNA follows: TGTGCCAGCACCCCCGGGACCGCCATTGGAGCTTTCTTT. Its protein product is CASTPGTAIGAFF.

The gene calls are TRBV6-6 and TRBJ1-2; D perhaps matches TRBD1 (6 bases). The CDR3 contains 14 residues. The V end was cut by 2 bases, the J end by 4 bases, with 11 bases between. The germline V gene has CDR1 MNHNY and CDR2 SVGAGI (reference sequence). CDR3: CASSYIQGTYGYTF. The CDR3 nucleotides are TGTGCCAGCAGTTACATCCAGGGGACCTATGGCTACACCTTC.

This clonotype was seen repeatedly, ten times or more. This chain joins TRBV18 and TRBJ1-6; no clear D. Germline V gene data show CDR1 as KGHSH and CDR2 as LQKENI. CDR3 length: 14 residues. V shed 5 bases and J shed 7 bases, with 12 bases lying between them. CDR3 DNA sequence: TGTGCCAGCTCAGTGGCGGAGGGAAATTCACCCCTCCACTTT. Translating it yields CASSVAEGNSPLHF.

This CDR3 reads CASSLGTAGGANVLTF. CDR3 DNA sequence: TGTGCCAGCAGCTTGGGAACAGCGGGTGGGGCCAACGTCCTGACTTTC. The V and J genes are TRBV7-6 and TRBJ2-6; weak D call: TRBD2 (6 bases). V lost 3 bases and J lost 3, with 12 bases in between. The CDR3 loop spans 16 amino acids. The germline V gene has CDR1 SGHVS and CDR2 FNYEAQ. Using reference TRBV7-6 and TRBJ2-6 for the parts outside the CDR3, the full variable domain is GAGVSQSPRYKVTKRGQDVALRCDPISGHVSLYWYRQALGQGPEFLTYFNYEAQQDKSGLPNDRFSAERPEGSISTLTIQRTEQRDSAMYRCASSLGTAGGANVLTFGAGSRLTVL.

This clonotype occurred many times. The chain carries TRBV18 and TRBJ2-3; D unresolved. Germline CDR1 KGHSH, CDR2 LQKENI. The length of the CDR3 is 12 residues. V lost 8 bases and J lost 2, with 8 bases in between. CDR3 loop: CASSPDTDTQYF. CDR3 coding DNA: TGTGCCAGCAGCCCAGACACAGATACGCAGTATTTT.

This clonotype has just a few counts. V gene TRBV12-3 or TRBV12-4 combines with J gene TRBJ1-2, with 9 bases identical to TRBD1. Losses at the gene ends were 5 bases for V and 8 bases for J; bases not matched to a gene: 6. CDR3 length: 13 amino acids. The CDR3 nucleotides read TGTGCCAGCAGTCCGACAGGGGGTTTAGGCTACACCTTC. It is translated as CASSPTGGLGYTF.

This clonotype has just a few counts. The CDR3 sequence is CASSLGQGIMNTEAFF. CDR3 DNA sequence: TGTGCCAGCAGCTTGGGCCAGGGGATAATGAACACTGAAGCTTTCTTT. The rearrangement joins TRBV5-5 to TRBJ1-1; D may be TRBD1 (6 bases). CDR1 SGHKS and CDR2 YYEKEE come from the germline V gene (reference sequence). There are 16 residues in the CDR3. V was trimmed by 0 bases and J by 0 bases, leaving 12 bases between them.

V gene TRBV4-2 combines with J gene TRBJ2-1; the match to TRBD1 covers 10 bases. V shed 3 bases, J shed 2 bases, and the junction held 4 bases outside the gene matches. The germline V gene has CDR1 LGHNA and CDR2 YNFKEQ. The CDR3 length is 16 residues. CDR3 region: CASSQAGTGAYNEQFF. The DNA of the CDR3 is TGTGCCAGCAGCCAGGCGGGGACAGGGGCCTACAATGAGCAGTTCTTC.

This clonotype was detected ten times or more. This chain links TRBV12-3 or TRBV12-4 with TRBJ2-7, with 9 nucleotides matching TRBD1. Trimming removed 1 base from V and 6 bases from J; junction bases left unmatched: 7. CDR3 length equals 15 residues. CDR3 in DNA: TGTGCCAGCAGTTTAGGTGCGGGACAGGGAACCGAGCAGTACTTC. Its translation is CASSLGAGQGTEQYF.

The rearrangement joins TRBV7-9 to TRBJ1-1; possibly TRBD1 for D (5 bases). Trimming removed 5 bases from V and 5 bases from J, with 9 bases in between. The CDR3 spans 12 residues. Germline lookup yields CDR1 SEHNR and CDR2 FQNEAQ (reference sequence). The DNA for the CDR3 is TGTGCCAGCAGCCGTGAGGGGACTGAAGCTTTCTTT. Its translation: CASSREGTEAFF.

This clonotype has ten or more counts. The chain is built from TRBV11-2 and TRBJ2-4; 9 bases match TRBD2. The CDR3 is 13 amino acids. The J segment lost 8 bases and the V segment lost 3 bases, leaving 2 bases of the junction unmatched. Germline-derived CDR1 and CDR2 are SGHAT and FQNNGV. Here the CDR3 DNA reads TGTGCCAGCAGCTTTAGCGGGAGTGACATTCAGTACTTC. Its protein product is CASSFSGSDIQYF.

This clonotype was seen many times. V usage is TRBV6-2 or TRBV6-3 and J usage is TRBJ2-3; 9 bases match TRBD2. Per germline, CDR1 MNHEY and CDR2 SVGEGT. The V and J ends lost 6 bases and 2 bases, in that order; junction bases with no gene match: 3. There are 14 residues in the CDR3. The CDR3 reads CASRKRGDTDTQYF. The CDR3 region has the DNA TGTGCCAGCAGGAAGCGGGGGGACACAGATACGCAGTATTTT.

This clonotype has a count of ten or more. The V and J genes are TRBV7-2 and TRBJ2-5; 8 positions agree with TRBD1. J lost 1 base, V lost 2 bases, and 6 bases had no gene match. The CDR3 runs 16 residues. Germline CDR1 is SGHTA and CDR2 is FQGNSA. The CDR3 nucleotides read TGTGCCAGCAGCTTACAGGGGGCCCCACCCCAAGAGACCCAGTACTTC. Translated, it gives CASSLQGAPPQETQYF.

Ten or more counts support this clonotype. V usage is TRBV28 and J usage is TRBJ2-7; a possible D gene is TRBD2 (6 bases). Trimming shortened V by 6 bases and J by 0 bases, and 9 bases separated the two germline ends. The CDR3 loop spans 13 amino acids. From germline, CDR1 is MDHEN and CDR2 SYDVKM. The CDR3 region is CASRGTDSYEQYF. Here the CDR3 DNA reads TGTGCCAGCAGAGGGACTGACTCCTACGAGCAGTACTTC.